Sequencing of this T cell receptor (beta chain) was carried out in a study of chemoradiotherapy in HPV16-positive cancers. About the research overall: Functional T-cell assays on a couple of HPV16-positive patients' cells defined candidate HPV-specific clones and common TCR motifs. Study-wide results and caveats: Candidate HPV-specific clones and E7-related TCR motifs grew in tumor during treatment. HPV-specific T cells were functionally defined from only a couple of HPV16-positive patients.

Of note for this clone: Its antigen is unknown.

Germline lookup yields CDR1 MDHEN and CDR2 SYDVKM. V lost 2 bases and J 0 bases, leaving 8 bases between the germline ends. This CDR3 comprises 14 residues. Data came from immunoSEQ multiplex PCR; TCRdb stores just in-frame clones and leaves some out. The profile shows around 5,700 clones, 85% to 90% of them singletons. The material was tumor tissue, obtained from a patient who underwent chemoradiotherapy. The TCR originated in a human donor with HPV-associated anogenital cancer. V is TRBV28 and J is TRBJ2-7; D is unclear. CDR3 residues: CASSLKYSSYEQYF. The CDR3 bases are TGTGCCAGCAGTTTAAAGTACAGCTCCTACGAGCAGTACTTC.